The 28 T cell receptor beta chains below come from one sample, sequenced in a study of shared clonotypes between healthy human individuals. CD8 cells regarded as naive lacked CD45RO, were positively chosen for CCR7, and omitted terminally differentiated effector memory CD45RA+ cells. Sequencing used immunoSEQ multiplex PCR; TCRdb keeps in-frame clones, though not all of them. This sample has some 2,100,000 clones; about 92% occur once, and the top ten carry about 1.8%. The specimen was naive CD8+ T cells from PBMCs. The receptors originated from a man aged 18-30 years in good health. Some clones in this sample may be carry-over from other donors' samples.

This clone appeared a single time. The chain links TRBV6-5 to TRBJ1-2, with 8 bases identical to TRBD1. Germline CDR1 MNHEY, CDR2 SVGAGI. V was clipped by 11 bases and J by 7 bases; unmatched bases: 9. The CDR3 totals 12 residues. CDR3 sequence reads: CAVQGEASGYTF. CDR3 sequence (DNA): TGTGCCGTACAGGGGGAGGCGAGTGGCTACACCTTC.

The chain joins TRBV4-1 to TRBJ1-4; TRBD1 might be the D (5 bases). Germline V gene sequence: CDR1 MGHRA, CDR2 YSYEKL. CDR3 size: 16 residues. V lost 1 base, J lost 7 bases, and 16 bases lay in between. DNA for the CDR3: TGCGCCAGCAGCCAAGCTTTTCCGGGGGTGATTGAAAAACTGTTTTTT. It encodes CASSQAFPGVIEKLFF.

This CDR3 is CASSMSLHEQFF. The DNA of the CDR3 is TGTGCCAGTAGTATGTCCCTCCATGAGCAGTTCTTC. V gene TRBV19 combines with J gene TRBJ2-1, with no clear D. Between the trimmed V and J ends, which lost 3 bases and 8 bases, there was a span of 8 bases. The CDR3 is 12 residues long. CDR1 is LNHDA, CDR2 SQIVND, per germline (reference sequence).

The chain combines TRBV5-1 with TRBJ2-5; possible D gene TRBD1, 6 bases. The J call is uncertain, as TRBJ2-7 better fits the DNA end. This CDR3 spans 14 amino acids. The V gene's germline CDR1 is SGHRS and CDR2 YFSETQ. As DNA, the CDR3 is TGCGCCAGCAGCGTAACCAGGGGAGCCTACGAGCAGTACTTC. This codes for CASSVTRGAYEQYF.

This sequence joins TRBV4-1 and TRBJ1-5; TRBD1 is a possible D gene (6 bases). The CDR3 totals 16 residues. V lost 0 bases to trimming and J lost 4 bases, with 13 bases between them. The V gene's germline CDR1 is MGHRA and CDR2 YSYEKL. The CDR3 is CASSQEGGARNQPQHF. The CDR3 DNA follows: TGCGCCAGCAGCCAAGAGGGGGGGGCACGGAATCAGCCCCAGCATTTT.

The chain is built from TRBV29-1 and TRBJ2-1, with D uncertain. The germline V gene encodes CDR1 SQVTM and CDR2 ANQGSEA. Trimming cost V 3 bases and J 8 bases, with 11 bases left between them. The CDR3 consists of 12 residues. The CDR3, as DNA: TGCAGCGTTGAGGATCGGGCCGATGAGCAGTTCTTC. Its protein is CSVEDRADEQFF.

The chain has TRBV5-1 and TRBJ1-1, with unresolved D. The CDR3 is 16 residues long. V lost 4 bases to trimming and J lost 0 bases, with 16 bases between them. Germline V CDR1 and CDR2: SGHRS, YFSETQ. The CDR3 loop reads CASSLEVRLMNTEAFF. The CDR3 DNA sequence: TGCGCCAGCAGCCTCGAGGTCCGGCTCATGAACACTGAAGCTTTCTTT.

V gene TRBV7-9 combines with J gene TRBJ1-5; D call uncertain. V was clipped by 3 bases and J by 6 bases, with 18 bases between them. The germline gives CDR1 SEHNR, CDR2 FQNEAQ (reference sequence). The CDR3 covers 16 residues. This CDR3 reads CASSLAGVGLGQPQHF. CDR3 sequence (DNA): TGTGCCAGCAGCTTGGCCGGGGTGGGGTTGGGTCAGCCCCAGCATTTT.

A remark on this clone: An end of the junction differs from the germline gene, which may be a read error. Other DNA sequences from this sample encode an identical CDR3 as well. The chain uses TRBV6-5 and TRBJ1-1, with TRBD1 identical over 9 bases. This CDR3 has 13 amino acids. From germline, CDR1 is MNHEY and CDR2 SVGAGI. CDR3 residues: CASRTGDSTEAFF. CDR3 in DNA: TGTGCTAGCAGGACAGGGGATTCCACTGAAGCTTTCTTT.

The gene calls are TRBV27 and TRBJ2-2, with TRBD2 matching 10 bases. V lost 3 bases and J lost 0; bases outside the gene matches: 7. CDR3 size: 18 residues. Per germline, CDR1 MNHEY and CDR2 SMNVEV (reference sequence). This CDR3 is CASSFLAGDWANTGELFF. CDR3 sequence (DNA): TGTGCCAGCAGTTTCCTAGCGGGAGATTGGGCGAACACCGGGGAGCTGTTTTTT.

The chain couples TRBV27 to TRBJ2-7; D remains ambiguous. Trimming cost V 5 bases and J 2 bases, with 13 bases left between them. This CDR3 region has 14 residues. CDR1 and CDR2 from the germline V gene are MNHEY and SMNVEV (reference sequence). CDR3 nucleotides: TGTGCCAGCAGTCCAATACCCCGCGCCTACGAGCAGTACTTC. Amino acids: CASSPIPRAYEQYF.

This chain links TRBV2 with TRBJ1-5; unclear D gene. Trimming shortened V by 6 bases and J by 4 bases, and 16 bases separated the two germline ends. The length of the CDR3 is 15 residues. Looked up from germline, CDR1 is SNHLY and CDR2 is FYNNEI. This CDR3 reads CASRFDEEGNQPQHF. CDR3 DNA: TGTGCCAGCAGGTTCGATGAAGAGGGAAATCAGCCCCAGCATTTT.

The V call is TRBV10-3, the J call TRBJ2-7, with D perhaps matching TRBD1 (7 bases). This CDR3 is 14 amino acids long. Trimming pared 6 bases from V and 0 bases from J, leaving 12 bases between. CDR1 and CDR2 (germline): ENHRY, SYGVKD. In DNA, the CDR3 is TGTGCCATCAGCCCAGGGGGGAGCTCCTACGAGCAGTACTTC. As protein: CAISPGGSSYEQYF.

Notes on this clone: Germline is not matched at one junction end, which may reflect a read error. CDR3 in DNA: TGTGCCAGCAGCCCACAGAATTACCGGAACACCGAAGCTTTCTTT. It specifies CASSPQNYRNTEAFF. This chain joins TRBV14 and TRBJ1-1, with D unclear. The CDR3 covers 15 residues. Germline CDR1 SGHDN, CDR2 FVKESK.

This clone was recorded once. Other DNA sequences in the same sample also yield this CDR3. V usage is TRBV7-9 and J usage is TRBJ2-7, with TRBD2 matching over 12 bases. V shed 5 bases, J shed 2 bases, and the junction held 4 bases outside the gene matches. The CDR3 has 15 amino acids. The germline V gene has CDR1 SEHNR and CDR2 FQNEAQ (reference sequence). The chain's CDR3 is CASSPWTSGTYEQYF. The CDR3 coding sequence is TGTGCCAGCAGCCCCTGGACTAGCGGGACCTACGAGCAGTACTTC.

The V and J genes are TRBV15 and TRBJ1-5; D might be TRBD1 (6 bases). Germline loops: CDR1 LNHNV, CDR2 YYDKDF (reference sequence). V was clipped by 4 bases and J by 2 bases, with 12 bases between them. The CDR3 extends over 15 amino acids. The CDR3 nucleotides read TGTGCCACCAGCATCACGGACAGAGGCAATCAGCCCCAGCATTTT. Translation gives CATSITDRGNQPQHF.

The gene calls are TRBV28 and TRBJ2-1; 10 bases align to TRBD2. The junction had 8 bases not matched to a gene; V was cut back by 4 bases and J by 5 bases. This CDR3 has 16 residues. Looked up from germline, CDR1 is MDHEN and CDR2 is SYDVKM. DNA of the CDR3: TGTGCCAGCAGTTGGGCTAGCGGGAGTCTCGACAATGAGCAGTTCTTC. As protein: CASSWASGSLDNEQFF. Supplemented by reference TRBV28 and TRBJ2-1, the full variable domain reads DVKVTQSSRYLVKRTGEKVFLECVQDMDHENMFWYRQDPGLGLRLIYFSYDVKMKEKGDIPEGYSVSREKKERFSLILESASTNQTSMYLCASSWASGSLDNEQFFGPGTRLTVL.

Comment on this clone: Other DNA variants within this sample encode the same CDR3. The chain combines TRBV11-2 with TRBJ1-2, with TRBD1 as a possible D gene (5 bases). The CDR3 consists of 13 residues. CDR1 is SGHAT and CDR2 is FQNNGV in the germline V gene. The V end was cut by 3 bases, the J end by 4 bases, with 9 bases between. For the CDR3, the DNA is TGTGCCAGCAGCTTGGGACGTTCCTATGGCTACACCTTC. It codes for CASSLGRSYGYTF.

Points on this clone: The sample contains more than one DNA sequence encoding this CDR3. This chain uses TRBV9 with TRBJ1-2, with 9 positions matching TRBD1. Germline-derived CDR1 and CDR2 are SGDLS and YYNGEE. The CDR3 extends over 13 amino acids. Unmatched junction bases numbered 3, after V lost 2 bases and J lost 7 bases. As DNA, the CDR3 is TGTGCCAGCAGCGTGGACAGGGGCCTTGGCTACACCTTC. Its translation: CASSVDRGLGYTF.

V usage is TRBV27 and J usage is TRBJ1-1; maybe TRBD1 (6 bases). The CDR3 totals 15 residues. Trimming left V 4 bases short and J 2 bases short, with 14 bases between. CDR1 is MNHEY and CDR2 is SMNVEV in the germline V gene (reference sequence). CDR3 nucleotide sequence: TGTGCCAGCAGTTCCAGGGGACGAGGTAACACTGAAGCTTTCTTT. This encodes CASSSRGRGNTEAFF.

The chain uses TRBV28 and TRBJ2-7, with D tentatively TRBD2 (5 bases). Germline V gives CDR1 MDHEN, CDR2 SYDVKM. The V and J ends lost 10 bases and 0 bases respectively, with 13 bases between them. The length of the CDR3 is 13 residues. CDR3 nucleotide sequence: TGTGCCACCCGATCTGGGAGCTCCTACGAGCAGTACTTC. Encoded protein: CATRSGSSYEQYF.

CDR3 nucleotide sequence: TGTGCCAGCAGTTTTGGAGGGGGCCATCAGCCCCAGCATTTT. Its protein is CASSFGGGHQPQHF. J is TRBJ1-5 and V is TRBV28, with 7 bases identical to TRBD1. With V trimmed by 3 bases and J by 5 bases, 4 bases remained unmatched. The CDR3 runs 14 residues. The germline V gene has CDR1 MDHEN and CDR2 SYDVKM. Drawing the rest from reference TRBV28 and TRBJ1-5, the complete variable domain is DVKVTQSSRYLVKRTGEKVFLECVQDMDHENMFWYRQDPGLGLRLIYFSYDVKMKEKGDIPEGYSVSREKKERFSLILESASTNQTSMYLCASSFGGGHQPQHFGDGTRLSIL.

This clone was detected only once. The chain links TRBV7-9 to TRBJ2-7; 13 nucleotides align to TRBD2. The V gene's germline CDR1 is SEHNR and CDR2 FQNEAQ (reference sequence). After removal of 5 bases from V and 0 bases from J, the junction contained 4 bases not matched to a gene. The CDR3 runs to 16 residues. The CDR3 bases are TGTGCCAGCAGCCCCGGGACTAGCGGGACCTCCTACGAGCAGTACTTC. Its translation: CASSPGTSGTSYEQYF.

The chain joins TRBV28 to TRBJ2-1; perhaps TRBD1 as D (6 bases). Per the germline V gene, CDR1 is MDHEN and CDR2 is SYDVKM. This CDR3 contains 15 residues. Between the trimmed V and J ends, which lost 6 bases and 2 bases, there was a span of 14 bases. The CDR3 DNA is TGTGCCAGCAGCCACCGACAGGATCCCTACAATGAGCAGTTCTTC. It encodes CASSHRQDPYNEQFF.

This chain joins TRBV5-1 and TRBJ2-3; 8 bases agree with TRBD2. J was trimmed by 5 bases and V by 0 bases; bases with no gene match: 8. There are 16 residues in the CDR3. Germline CDR1 reads SGHRS; CDR2 reads YFSETQ. CDR3 residues: CASSLGVLAGLDTQYF. Written as DNA, the CDR3 is TGCGCCAGCAGCTTGGGGGTCCTAGCGGGCTTAGATACGCAGTATTTT.

The genes are TRBV19 and TRBJ1-1; no clear D. CDR3 size: 11 residues. V was clipped by 7 bases and J by 5 bases, with 8 bases between them. Looked up from germline, CDR1 is LNHDA and CDR2 is SQIVND (reference sequence). The CDR3 bases are TGTGCCAGTATTGTAGGTACTGAAGCTTTCTTT. Translated, it gives CASIVGTEAFF.

The chain employs TRBV7-9 and TRBJ1-3; the D is unclear. The CDR3 consists of 14 residues. V lost 4 bases to trimming and J lost 4 bases, with 11 bases between them. The V gene's germline CDR1 is SEHNR and CDR2 FQNEAQ (reference sequence). Here the CDR3 DNA reads TGTGCCAGCAGCTCCCGCGGGCCGGGAAACACCATATATTTT. Encoded protein: CASSSRGPGNTIYF.

The chain is built from TRBV27 and TRBJ1-4; TRBD1 matches at 8 bases. The CDR3 spans 18 residues. Germline-derived CDR1 and CDR2 are MNHEY and SMNVEV (reference sequence). Losses at the gene ends were 5 bases for V and 7 bases for J; bases not matched to a gene: 18. The CDR3 region has the DNA TGTGCCAGCAGTACCTACCCTCCACAGGGGGTAATAGGTGAAAAACTGTTTTTT. Encoded protein: CASSTYPPQGVIGEKLFF.